This TCR beta chain was identified in a study of T cell responses to AZD1222 COVID-19 vaccine. Broader study findings: Targeting of unmutated variant regions was reportedly seen in nearly half of spike-specific TCRs. Most donors were white British, females outnumbered males, and clonal diversity was possibly underestimated.

Germline CDR1 is SNHLY and CDR2 is FYNNEI. The V segment lost 7 bases and the J segment 9 bases; nucleotides outside the gene matches: 8. The length of the CDR3 is 13 residues. As for this clone: No antigen is known for it.

Only in-frame clones appear in the TCRdb table, and some are missing; sequencing was by immunoSEQ multiplex PCR. Among roughly 200,000 clones listed, 90% to 95% were seen once. Sequencing used peripheral blood, obtained 28 days after the second dose of the MenACWY control vaccine. This sequence was found in an adult who received the MenACWY meningococcal vaccine as a control. The V call is TRBV2, the J call TRBJ2-1; 8 bases map to TRBD2. CDR3 amino acids: CASKQRERGEQFF. The CDR3, as DNA: TGTGCCAGCAAGCAGCGGGAGAGAGGTGAGCAGTTCTTC.